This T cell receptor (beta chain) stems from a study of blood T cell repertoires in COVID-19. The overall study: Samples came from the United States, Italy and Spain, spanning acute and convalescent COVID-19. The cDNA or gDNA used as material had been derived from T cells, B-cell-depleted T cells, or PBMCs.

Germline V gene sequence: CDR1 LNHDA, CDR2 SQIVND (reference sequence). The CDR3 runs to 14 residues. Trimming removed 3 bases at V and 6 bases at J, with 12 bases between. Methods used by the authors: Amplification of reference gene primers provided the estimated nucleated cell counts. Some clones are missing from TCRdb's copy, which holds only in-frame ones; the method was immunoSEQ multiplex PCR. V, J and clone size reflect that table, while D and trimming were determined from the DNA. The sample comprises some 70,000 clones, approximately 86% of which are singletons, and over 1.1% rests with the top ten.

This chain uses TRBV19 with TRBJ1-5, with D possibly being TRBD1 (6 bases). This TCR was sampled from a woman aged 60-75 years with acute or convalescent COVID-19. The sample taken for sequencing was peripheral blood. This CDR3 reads CASSIRGGLQPQHF. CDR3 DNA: TGTGCCAGTAGTATCAGGGGCGGTCTTCAGCCCCAGCATTTT.